Following are 27 T cell receptor beta chains from one sample sequenced in a study of cytomegalovirus exposure and HLA in healthy donors. The PCR employed 60 Vbeta primers together with 13 Jbeta primers. Clones were sequenced by immunoSEQ multiplex PCR, and TCRdb holds only the in-frame ones, with some missing. The sample has about 130,000 clones, just over 70% seen once. Sequenced input: PBMCs. The receptor set was obtained from an older woman in good health and CMV-seropositive.

J is TRBJ2-5 and V is TRBV27; the match to TRBD1 covers 7 bases. The assigned J gene may be wrong: the sequence end matches TRBJ2-7 better. The CDR3 totals 13 residues. Germline assignment: CDR1 MNHEY and CDR2 SMNVEV (reference sequence). The CDR3 loop is CASSLGQFDEQYF. As DNA, the CDR3 is TGTGCCAGCAGTTTGGGACAGTTTGACGAGCAGTACTTC.

The chain is built from TRBV15 and TRBJ2-1, with TRBD2 as a possible D gene (5 bases). V shed 1 base and J shed 6 bases, with 13 bases lying between them. This CDR3 has 15 residues. Per the germline V gene, CDR1 is LNHNV and CDR2 is YYDKDF (reference sequence). The CDR3 sequence: CATSRGWLAGNEQFF. CDR3 nucleotides: TGTGCCACCAGCAGAGGCTGGCTAGCAGGCAATGAGCAGTTCTTC.

This clone was seen only a few times. The V and J genes are TRBV10-3 and TRBJ2-3, with D possibly matching TRBD1 (5 bases). The V end was cut by 6 bases, the J end by 6 bases, with 13 bases between. From germline, CDR1 is ENHRY and CDR2 SYGVKD. The CDR3 is 13 residues long. The CDR3 sequence: CAIRGPDGDTQYF. The CDR3 nucleotides are TGTGCCATCAGGGGGCCCGACGGCGATACGCAGTATTTT.

This chain links TRBV9 with TRBJ2-3; 10 bases are shared with TRBD1. Germline lookup yields CDR1 SGDLS and CDR2 YYNGEE. The ends lost 3 bases at V and 0 bases at J; junction bases unmatched: 7. The CDR3 totals 17 residues. CDR3 loop: CASSETGGVGSTDTQYF. DNA of the CDR3: TGTGCCAGCAGCGAGACAGGGGGCGTCGGGAGCACAGATACGCAGTATTTT.

CDR3 DNA sequence: TGTGCCAGCAGTGAAGGGAGGACAGCCCGGGCGGAGTACTTC. It translates to CASSEGRTARAEYF. The rearrangement links TRBV6-1 to TRBJ2-4, with D perhaps matching TRBD1 (6 bases). The germline V gene has CDR1 MNHNS and CDR2 SASEGT. Trimming took 1 base from V and 14 from J, leaving 18 bases between them. The CDR3 length is 14 residues.

The chain is built from TRBV27 and TRBJ1-1, with D possibly being TRBD1 (6 bases). The CDR3 covers 14 residues. Trimming took 2 bases from V and 5 from J, leaving 12 bases between them. CDR1 MNHEY and CDR2 SMNVEV come from the germline V gene (reference sequence). The CDR3 spells CASSLPGQGTEAFF. CDR3 bases: TGTGCCAGCAGTTTACCAGGGCAGGGGACTGAAGCTTTCTTT.

The chain couples TRBV29-1 to TRBJ1-1, with D possibly matching TRBD1 (6 bases). The CDR3 has 11 residues. Trimming shortened V by 4 bases and J by 6 bases, and 9 bases separated the two germline ends. Looked up from germline, CDR1 is SQVTM and CDR2 is ANQGSEA. The CDR3 DNA reads as TGCAGCGTTGTACAGGGTGCTGAAGCTTTCTTT. This encodes CSVVQGAEAFF.

The V gene is TRBV11-1, the J gene TRBJ2-7; TRBD1 matches at 10 bases. CDR1 and CDR2 (germline): SGHAT, FQDESV (reference sequence). The CDR3 spans 15 residues. V dropped 5 bases and J dropped 2; count of bases not matched to a gene: 6. The CDR3 DNA reads as TGTGCCAGCAGCCCTGCCGGGACAGGGGCCTACGAGCAGTACTTC. It codes for CASSPAGTGAYEQYF.

J is TRBJ1-1 and V is TRBV7-9; D is possibly TRBD1 (6 bases). The V and J ends lost 5 bases and 3 bases respectively, with 16 bases between them. This CDR3 is 15 amino acids long. The germline CDR1 and CDR2 sequences are SEHNR and FQNEAQ (reference sequence). CDR3 in amino acids: CASSPWGGADTEAFF. Written as DNA, the CDR3 is TGTGCCAGCAGCCCATGGGGGGGCGCGGACACTGAAGCTTTCTTT. The variable domain in full, completed from reference TRBV7-9 and TRBJ1-1, reads DTGVSQNPRHKITKRGQNVTFRCDPISEHNRLYWYRQTLGQGPEFLTYFQNEAQLEKSRLLSDRFSAERPKGSFSTLEIQRTEQGDSAMYLCASSPWGGADTEAFFGQGTRLTVV.

This chain links TRBV5-1 with TRBJ2-3; TRBD1 is a possible D gene (6 bases). CDR3 length: 15 amino acids. CDR1 and CDR2 from the germline V gene are SGHRS and YFSETQ. V lost 7 bases to trimming and J lost 3 bases, with 18 bases between them. DNA of the CDR3: TGCGCCAGCTTTCAGGGGCAGGGGTCAACAGATACGCAGTATTTT. Translating it yields CASFQGQGSTDTQYF.

The table lists this clone with a count of one. The rearrangement joins TRBV5-1 to TRBJ2-7; 10 bases line up with TRBD1. The J segment lost 1 base and the V segment lost 0 bases, leaving 10 bases of the junction unmatched. The CDR3 spans 18 residues. Germline loops: CDR1 SGHRS, CDR2 YFSETQ. The CDR3 is CASSLAPGQGSVSYEQYF. As DNA, the CDR3 is TGCGCCAGCAGCTTGGCACCGGGACAGGGGTCGGTATCCTACGAGCAGTACTTC.

The rearrangement links TRBV7-8 to TRBJ1-3; TRBD1 is a possible D gene (6 bases). The CDR3 totals 16 residues. Between the trimmed V and J ends, which lost 7 bases and 4 bases, there was a span of 20 bases. The germline V gene encodes CDR1 SGHVS and CDR2 FQNEAQ. The CDR3 is CASTQGGGRRGNTIYF. For the CDR3, the DNA is TGTGCCAGCACCCAAGGGGGGGGACGAAGGGGAAACACCATATATTTT.

J is TRBJ2-7 and V is TRBV28; the match to TRBD1 covers 7 bases. The CDR3 runs to 15 residues. CDR1 and CDR2 from the germline V gene are MDHEN and SYDVKM. V dropped 5 bases and J dropped 2; count of bases not matched to a gene: 9. The CDR3 protein is CASSNGQEPTYEQYF. The CDR3 coding sequence is TGTGCCAGCAGTAACGGACAGGAGCCAACCTACGAGCAGTACTTC.

The chain combines TRBV6-6 with TRBJ1-2, with D unresolved. The V and J ends lost 10 bases and 8 bases respectively, with 17 bases between them. Germline loops: CDR1 MNHNY, CDR2 SVGAGI (reference sequence). CDR3 length equals 12 residues. The CDR3: CATAYPTGGYTF. The CDR3 coding sequence is TGTGCCACCGCTTATCCTACCGGGGGCTACACCTTC.

The chain has TRBV27 and TRBJ1-5, with 8 bases identical to TRBD1. Trimming cost V 1 base and J 5 bases; bases outside gene matches: 4. CDR1 and CDR2 from the germline V gene are MNHEY and SMNVEV (reference sequence). The CDR3 contains 15 residues. In nucleotides, the CDR3 is TGTGCCAGCAGTTTATATTGGACAGGGTATCAGCCCCAGCATTTT. Translated: CASSLYWTGYQPQHF.

This clone has a count of ten or more. The chain joins TRBV13 to TRBJ2-3; a weak D match, TRBD2 (5 bases). Germline V gene data show CDR1 as PRHDT and CDR2 as FYEKMQ (reference sequence). This CDR3 region has 16 residues. V was trimmed by 2 bases and J by 0 bases, leaving 12 bases between them. Here the CDR3 reads CASSLRGNPSTDTQYF. The CDR3 DNA is TGTGCCAGCAGCTTAAGAGGGAATCCTAGCACAGATACGCAGTATTTT.

This clone was observed a few times. Here the CDR3 DNA reads TGTGCCAGCAGCGTAGAGCCAGCGGGGCGAGGAGAGACCCAGTACTTC. This encodes CASSVEPAGRGETQYF. The rearrangement links TRBV9 to TRBJ2-5; TRBD2 agrees at 7 bases. Looked up from germline, CDR1 is SGDLS and CDR2 is YYNGEE. This CDR3 has 16 residues. The V and J ends lost 0 bases and 4 bases, in that order; junction bases with no gene match: 9.

This sequence joins TRBV10-2 and TRBJ2-5, with D maybe TRBD1 (6 bases). The germline V gene encodes CDR1 WSHSY and CDR2 SAAADI. The CDR3 covers 15 residues. V was pared by 2 bases and J by 5 bases, with 15 bases between. The CDR3 loop is CASSEDRFSEETQYF. DNA of the CDR3: TGCGCCAGCAGTGAGGACAGGTTTTCGGAGGAGACCCAGTACTTC.

The chain uses TRBV18 and TRBJ1-2; D is perhaps TRBD1 (6 bases). The CDR3 totals 16 residues. V dropped 2 bases and J dropped 1 base, with 14 bases sitting between them. CDR1 is KGHSH, CDR2 LQKENI, per germline. The CDR3 DNA follows: TGTGCCAGCTCACCAGGGACGACAGGCGTTAACTATGGCTACACCTTC. It yields the protein CASSPGTTGVNYGYTF.

The gene calls are TRBV19 and TRBJ2-7; D might be TRBD1 (5 bases). This CDR3 has 14 amino acids. Trimming removed 5 bases at V and 3 bases at J, with 14 bases between. Germline CDR1 and CDR2: LNHDA and SQIVND (reference sequence). The CDR3 loop reads CASSSVLQGYEQYF. The CDR3 nucleotides read TGTGCCAGTAGTTCAGTCCTTCAGGGCTACGAGCAGTACTTC.

This clone was seen more than once but under ten times. The CDR3 loop reads CASSQDPGGGSYNEQFF. The CDR3 coding sequence is TGTGCCAGCAGCCAAGATCCGGGGGGGGGATCCTACAATGAGCAGTTCTTC. The J gene is TRBJ2-1, the V gene TRBV4-2, with 8 bases lining up with TRBD2. V shed 0 bases and J 1 base; nucleotides not matched to a gene: 5. This CDR3 has 17 amino acids. Looked up from germline, CDR1 is LGHNA and CDR2 is YNFKEQ.

V is TRBV6-5 and J is TRBJ2-1; a weak D match, TRBD1 (6 bases). From germline, CDR1 is MNHEY and CDR2 SVGAGI. The CDR3 loop spans 16 amino acids. V lost 2 bases, J lost 1 base, and 12 bases lay in between. The CDR3 coding sequence is TGTGCCAGCAGTTACCTCCCAGGGGAATCCTACAATGAGCAGTTCTTC. Its translation is CASSYLPGESYNEQFF.

This clone has only one observation. The chain carries TRBV5-1 and TRBJ2-5, with 8 nucleotides matching TRBD2. V lost 5 bases and J lost 3; bases outside the gene matches: 6. The CDR3 totals 14 residues. The V gene's germline CDR1 is SGHRS and CDR2 YFSETQ. CDR3 in amino acids: CASSRGSGEETQYF. In DNA form, the CDR3 reads TGCGCCAGCAGTCGTGGTAGCGGGGAAGAGACCCAGTACTTC.

Here the CDR3 reads CASSETLARTDTQYF. CDR3 DNA: TGTGCCAGCAGTGAAACACTAGCGAGGACAGATACGCAGTATTTT. The rearrangement joins TRBV2 to TRBJ2-3, with TRBD2 matching over 7 bases. Trimming removed 2 bases from V and 3 bases from J; junction bases left unmatched: 5. CDR3 length: 15 amino acids. Germline V gives CDR1 SNHLY, CDR2 FYNNEI.

V and J are TRBV29-1 and TRBJ1-2; TRBD1 matches 8 bases. The CDR3 sequence is 17 residues long. Germline assignment: CDR1 SQVTM and CDR2 ANQGSEA. J gave up 6 bases and V 7 bases, and 22 bases lay outside the gene matches. The CDR3 DNA reads as TGCAGCGCCGCCGGCCAGTCGACAGGGGCGACAGGGAATGGCTACACCTTC. Translation gives CSAAGQSTGATGNGYTF.

This rearrangement joins TRBV6-5 to TRBJ1-1; D possibly corresponds to TRBD1 (5 bases). V lost 5 bases to trimming and J lost 3 bases, with 13 bases between them. The CDR3 is 14 amino acids. Germline CDR1 reads MNHEY; CDR2 reads SVGAGI. In nucleotides, the CDR3 is TGTGCCAGCAGTACCTTCGGGGGGGACACTGAAGCTTTCTTT. Amino acids: CASSTFGGDTEAFF.

This sequence joins TRBV29-1 and TRBJ1-4; no firm D call. The CDR3 is made up of 13 amino acids. Between the trimmed V and J ends, which lost 4 bases and 5 bases, there was a span of 11 bases. Per the germline V gene, CDR1 is SQVTM and CDR2 is ANQGSEA. The CDR3 sequence is CSVGVQQNEKLFF. The CDR3 region has the DNA TGCAGCGTTGGGGTCCAACAGAATGAAAAACTGTTTTTT.